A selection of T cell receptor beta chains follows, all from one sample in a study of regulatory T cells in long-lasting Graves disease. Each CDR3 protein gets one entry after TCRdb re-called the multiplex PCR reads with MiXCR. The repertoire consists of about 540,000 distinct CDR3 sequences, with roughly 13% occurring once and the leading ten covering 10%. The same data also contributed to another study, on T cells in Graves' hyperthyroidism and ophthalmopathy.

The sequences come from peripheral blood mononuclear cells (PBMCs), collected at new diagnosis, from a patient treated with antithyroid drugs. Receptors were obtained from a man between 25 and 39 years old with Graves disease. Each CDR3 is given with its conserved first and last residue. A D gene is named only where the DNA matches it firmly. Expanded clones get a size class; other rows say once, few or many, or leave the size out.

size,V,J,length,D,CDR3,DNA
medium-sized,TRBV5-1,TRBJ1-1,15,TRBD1,CASSLEYTGVTEAFF,TGTGCCAGCAGCTTGGAATACACAGGGGTCACTGAAGCTTTCTTT
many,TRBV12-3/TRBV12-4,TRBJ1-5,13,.,CASSSTTLSAQHF,TGTGCCAGCAGTTCAACGACCTTATCGGCCCAGCATTTT
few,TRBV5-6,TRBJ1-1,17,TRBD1,CASSPRRQGWGNTEAFF,TGTGCCAGCAGCCCCCGTAGACAGGGATGGGGGAACACTGAAGCTTTCTTT
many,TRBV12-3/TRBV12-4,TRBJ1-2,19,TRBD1,CASSSEYRDRKKSNYGYTF,TGTGCCAGCAGTTCAGAATACCGGGACAGAAAAAAATCTAACTATGGCTACACCTTC
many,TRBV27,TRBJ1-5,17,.,CASSLPRGGVFNQPQHF,TGTGCCAGCAGTCTCCCACGGGGGGGGGTTTTCAATCAGCCCCAGCATTTT
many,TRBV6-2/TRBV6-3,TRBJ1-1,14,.,CASSVKQLNTEAFF,TGTGCCAGCAGTGTAAAACAGCTGAACACTGAAGCTTTCTTT
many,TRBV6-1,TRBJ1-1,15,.,CASRTDSGMNTEAFF,TGTGCCAGCAGAACTGACAGCGGCATGAACACTGAAGCTTTCTTT
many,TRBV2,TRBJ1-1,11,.,CASSWGTEAFF,TGTGCCAGCAGTTGGGGTACTGAAGCTTTCTTT
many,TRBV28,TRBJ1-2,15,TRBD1,CASSRYRGPHYGYTF,TGTGCCAGCAGCCGGTACAGGGGGCCCCACTATGGCTACACCTTC
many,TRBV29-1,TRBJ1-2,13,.,CSVERGGGAGYTF,TGCAGCGTTGAAAGAGGGGGGGGCGCCGGCTACACCTTC
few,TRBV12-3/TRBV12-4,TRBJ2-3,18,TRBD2,CASSHGLAGVWDTDTQYF,TGTGCCAGCAGTCACGGGCTAGCGGGAGTGTGGGACACAGATACGCAGTATTTT
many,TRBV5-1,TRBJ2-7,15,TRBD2,CASKAMGGSSYEQYF,TGCGCCAGCAAGGCTATGGGCGGGAGTTCCTACGAGCAGTACTTC
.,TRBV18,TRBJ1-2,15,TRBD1,CASSLQGALPYGYTF,TGTGCCAGCTCATTACAGGGGGCGCTGCCATATGGCTACACCTTC
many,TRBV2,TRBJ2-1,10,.,CASSEGRSFF,TGTGCCAGCAGTGAAGGCAGATCGTTCTTC
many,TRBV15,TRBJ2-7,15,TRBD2,CATSRELAPVYEQYF,TGTGCCACCAGCAGAGAACTAGCGCCCGTCTACGAGCAGTACTTC
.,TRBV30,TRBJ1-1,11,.,CAWRLLNEAFF,TGTGCCTGGAGGTTACTAAATGAAGCTTTCTTT
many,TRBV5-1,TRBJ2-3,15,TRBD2,CASSLTSGGTDTQYF,TGTGCCAGCAGTCTCACTAGCGGAGGCACAGATACGCAGTATTTT
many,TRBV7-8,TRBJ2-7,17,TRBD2,CASSSKAGLAGGYEQYF,TGTGCCAGCAGCTCAAAAGCCGGACTAGCGGGAGGTTACGAGCAGTACTTC
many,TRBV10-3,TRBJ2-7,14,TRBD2,CAISDSSGRYEQYF,TGTGCCATCAGTGACTCTAGCGGGAGATACGAGCAGTACTTC
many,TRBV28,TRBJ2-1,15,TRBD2,CASSLYSGVYNEQFF,TGTGCCAGCAGTTTGTATAGCGGGGTGTACAATGAGCAGTTCTTC
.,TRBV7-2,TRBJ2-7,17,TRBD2,CASSLVSGLADSYEQYF,TGTGCCAGCAGCTTAGTCTCGGGACTAGCGGACTCCTACGAGCAGTACTTC
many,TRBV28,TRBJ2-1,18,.,CASSLTVTPGSSYNEQFF,TGTGCCAGCAGTCTCACTGTGACCCCGGGGAGCTCCTACAATGAGCAGTTCTTC
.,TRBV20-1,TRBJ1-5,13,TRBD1,CSAKDRSYQPQHF,TGCAGTGCCAAGGACAGGTCATATCAGCCCCAGCATTTT